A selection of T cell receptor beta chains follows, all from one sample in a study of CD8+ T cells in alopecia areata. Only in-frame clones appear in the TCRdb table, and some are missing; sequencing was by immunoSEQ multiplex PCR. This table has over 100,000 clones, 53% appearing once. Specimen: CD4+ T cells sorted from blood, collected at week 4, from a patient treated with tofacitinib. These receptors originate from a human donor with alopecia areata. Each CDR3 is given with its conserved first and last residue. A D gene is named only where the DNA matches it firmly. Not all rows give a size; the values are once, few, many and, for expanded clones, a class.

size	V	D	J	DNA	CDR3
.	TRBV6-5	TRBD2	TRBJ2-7	TGTGCCAGCAGTTACGCGTCCCGTGGACTAGCGGGAGAGCAGTACTTC	CASSYASRGLAGEQYF
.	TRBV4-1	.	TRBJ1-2	TGCGCCAGCAGCCAAGATATAACCTCAGCTAACTATGGCTACACCTTC	CASSQDITSANYGYTF
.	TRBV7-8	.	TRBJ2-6	TGTGCCAGCAGCTTAGCGTTCCAGACAGACTCTGGGGCCAACGTCCTGACTTTC	CASSLAFQTDSGANVLTF
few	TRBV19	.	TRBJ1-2	TGTGCCAGTAGCAACAGGGACCGCGGCTACACCTTC	CASSNRDRGYTF
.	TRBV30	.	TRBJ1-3	TGTGCCTGGAGGAAGGCAGGGATCTCTGGAAACACCATATATTTT	CAWRKAGISGNTIYF
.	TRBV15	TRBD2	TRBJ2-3	TGTGCCACCAGCAGGCGGGGGGGTCTGGCAGATACGCAGTATTTT	CATSRRGGLADTQYF
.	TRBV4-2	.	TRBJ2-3	TGTGCCAGCAGCCAAGTTAGTATCTTCCAGCGGCCTCTGGATACGCAGTATTTT	CASSQVSIFQRPLDTQYF
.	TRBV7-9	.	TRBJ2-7	TGTGCCAGCAGCTTAGTAGGGTACGAGCAGTACTTC	CASSLVGYEQYF
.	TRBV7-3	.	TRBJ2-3	TGTGCCAGCAGCTTAACGAGGCCCGGTACGCAGTATTTT	CASSLTRPGTQYF
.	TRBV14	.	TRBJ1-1	TGTGCCAGCAGCCACCGGCGAGGGAACACTGAAGCTTTCTTT	CASSHRRGNTEAFF
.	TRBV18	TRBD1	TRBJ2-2	TGTGCCAGCTCAAGGGACAGTACGAACACCGGGGAGCTGTTTTTT	CASSRDSTNTGELFF
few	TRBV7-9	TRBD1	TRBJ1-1	TGTGCCAGCAGCCGATGGACAGGCTGGAACACTGAAGCTTTCTTT	CASSRWTGWNTEAFF
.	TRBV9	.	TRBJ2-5	TGTGCCAGCAGCGTAGATCAAGCGGGGACCCAGTACTTC	CASSVDQAGTQYF
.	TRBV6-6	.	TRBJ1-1	TGTGCCAGCAGTTACTCCGGGAGTGACACTGAAGCTTTCTTT	CASSYSGSDTEAFF
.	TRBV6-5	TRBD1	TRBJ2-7	TGTGCCAGCAGTCCGGACAGGGCACGGCGCGAGCAGTACTTC	CASSPDRARREQYF
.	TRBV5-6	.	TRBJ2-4	TGTGCCAGCAGCTACAGGGGACTAGCCAAAAACATTCAGTACTTC	CASSYRGLAKNIQYF
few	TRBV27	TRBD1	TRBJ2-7	TGTGCCAGCAGTCTAACCGGGACAGGGACCTACGAGCAGTACTTC	CASSLTGTGTYEQYF
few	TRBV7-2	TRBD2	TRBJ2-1	TGTGCCAGCAGCTTAGAGGGACTAGCTCATGAGCAGTTCTTC	CASSLEGLAHEQFF
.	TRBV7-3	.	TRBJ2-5	TGTGCCAGCAGCTTAACACAAGAAGAGACCCAGTACTTC	CASSLTQEETQYF
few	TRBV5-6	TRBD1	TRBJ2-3	TGTGCCAGCAGCCTGGGGACAGTCTCTTCAGATACGCAGTATTTT	CASSLGTVSSDTQYF
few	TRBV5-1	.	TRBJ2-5	TGCGCCAGCAGCTTGGTTGGGGAACAGACCCAGTACTTC	CASSLVGEQTQYF
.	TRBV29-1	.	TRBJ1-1	TGCAGCGTCGGACGGCGCATGAACACTGAAGCTTTCTTT	CSVGRRMNTEAFF
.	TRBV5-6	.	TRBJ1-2	TGTGCCAGCAGCTTGAGTGGCCCGCTCTACACCTTC	CASSLSGPLYTF
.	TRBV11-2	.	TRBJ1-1	TGTGCCAGCAGTCACGGACGGAAAGGGAACACTGAAGCTTTCTTT	CASSHGRKGNTEAFF
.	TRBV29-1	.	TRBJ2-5	TGCAGCGTTGATATTCAGTACTTC	CSVDIQYF
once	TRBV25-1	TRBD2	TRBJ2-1	TGTGCCAGCAGCTCCTCTAGCGGGGGGCGCGCCTACAATGAGCAGTTCTTC	CASSSSSGGRAYNEQFF
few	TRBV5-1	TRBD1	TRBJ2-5	TGCGCCAGCAGCTCCTACACAGGGGAGCAAGAGACCCAGTACTTC	CASSSYTGEQETQYF
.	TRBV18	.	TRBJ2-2	TGTGCCAGCTCACCACAATTAGCGGCAGAGGGTCCCACCGGGGAGCTGTTTTTT	CASSPQLAAEGPTGELFF
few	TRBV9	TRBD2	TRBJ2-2	TGTGCCAGCAGCGTAGTTCCTAGCGGGAGTGCCGGGGAGCTGTTTTTT	CASSVVPSGSAGELFF
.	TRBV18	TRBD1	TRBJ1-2	TGTGCCAGCTCACCCGCGACAGGGGTGGATGGCTACACCTTC	CASSPATGVDGYTF
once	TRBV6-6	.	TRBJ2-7	TGTGCCAGCAGTTACACCCTGAACTACGAGCAGTACTTC	CASSYTLNYEQYF
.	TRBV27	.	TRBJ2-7	TGTGCCAGCAGTCCAACCTGGCGGGGACAATCCTACGAGCAGTACTTC	CASSPTWRGQSYEQYF
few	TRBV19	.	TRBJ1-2	TGTGCCAGTAGTATCTCGGGGCTGTTGACCAGCTATGGCTACACCTTC	CASSISGLLTSYGYTF
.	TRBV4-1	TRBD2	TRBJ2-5	TGCGCCAGCAGCCGAGGGACTAGCGGCGCCCAAGAGACCCAGTACTTC	CASSRGTSGAQETQYF
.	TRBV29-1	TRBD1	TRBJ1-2	TGCAGCGTTGCACAGGGGGCTGCTGGCTACACCTTC	CSVAQGAAGYTF
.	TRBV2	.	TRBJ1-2	TGTGCCAGCAGTTCTGACTATGGCTACACCTTC	CASSSDYGYTF
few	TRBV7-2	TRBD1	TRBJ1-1	TGTGCCAGCAGCGGCACGGACAGGGGAAAAGCTTTCTTT	CASSGTDRGKAFF
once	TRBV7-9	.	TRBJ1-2	TGTGCCAGCAGCTTATATCCAGGGGAACGCAACTATGGCTACACCTTC	CASSLYPGERNYGYTF
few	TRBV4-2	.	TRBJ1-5	TGTGCCAGCAGCCAAGATGGTAACAGCGGTCAGCCCCAGCATTTT	CASSQDGNSGQPQHF
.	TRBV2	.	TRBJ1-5	TGTGCCAGCAGACACCGGGACGTCGAGGGGCAGCCCCAGCATTTT	CASRHRDVEGQPQHF
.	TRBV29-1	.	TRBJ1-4	TGCAGCGTTGTTGCAGTCCGGGAGGGAGAAAAACTGTTTTTT	CSVVAVREGEKLFF
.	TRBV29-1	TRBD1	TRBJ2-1	TGCAGCGTTGAGGTGGTACAGGGGAACAATGAGCAGTTCTTC	CSVEVVQGNNEQFF
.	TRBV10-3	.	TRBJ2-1	TGTGCCACAAGCCGCGGCGGAAATCTGTACAATGAGCAGTTCTTC	CATSRGGNLYNEQFF
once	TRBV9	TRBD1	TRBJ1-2	TGTGCCAGCAGCGCCAGGGACAGAGACTACACCTTC	CASSARDRDYTF
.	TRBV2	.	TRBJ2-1	TGTGCCAGCAGTGGAATTAATGAGCAGTTCTTC	CASSGINEQFF
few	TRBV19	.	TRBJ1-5	TGTGCCAGTAGGACCTTTGGCGGGGTGAACAATCAGCCCCAGCATTTT	CASRTFGGVNNQPQHF
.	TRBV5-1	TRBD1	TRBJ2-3	TGCGCCAGCAGCCACGGACAGGGCCTAAGCACAGATACGCAGTATTTT	CASSHGQGLSTDTQYF
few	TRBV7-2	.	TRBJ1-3	TGTGCCAGCAGCTTAGCTGGCCAGGGCAGAAACACCATATATTTT	CASSLAGQGRNTIYF
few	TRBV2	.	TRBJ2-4	TGTGCCAGCAGTGAAGAACAGAGTAGACTAGCCAAAAACATTCAGTACTTC	CASSEEQSRLAKNIQYF
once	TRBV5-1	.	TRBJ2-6	TGCGCCAGCAGCTTGCAGGGAACCGGGGCCAACGTCCTGACTTTC	CASSLQGTGANVLTF
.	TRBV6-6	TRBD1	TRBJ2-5	TGTGCCAGCAGACTGACAGGGAGAGAGACCCAGTACTTC	CASRLTGRETQYF
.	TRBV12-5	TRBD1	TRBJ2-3	TGTGCTAGTGGGACCCGGGACAGTAGACTGTATTTT	CASGTRDSRLYF
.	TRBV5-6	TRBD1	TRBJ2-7	TGTGCCAGCAGCTTCACGGACAGGGGGTCCTACGAGCAGTACTTC	CASSFTDRGSYEQYF
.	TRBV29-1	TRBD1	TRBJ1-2	TGCAGCGTTATTGACCCGACAGGGGGCGGCTATGGCTACACCTTC	CSVIDPTGGGYGYTF
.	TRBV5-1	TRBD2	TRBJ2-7	TGCGCCAGCAGCTTGGGGCTAGCGGGAGCATACTACGAGCAGTACTTC	CASSLGLAGAYYEQYF
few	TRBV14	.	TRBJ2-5	TGTGCCAGCAGCCAACAGAGGATCCAGTACTTC	CASSQQRIQYF
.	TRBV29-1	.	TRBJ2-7	TGCAGCGTTGAGGACGGCGAGCAGTACTTC	CSVEDGEQYF
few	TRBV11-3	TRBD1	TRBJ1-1	TGTGCCAGCAGCTTTCCCGGGACAGGGGGTACTGAAGCTTTCTTT	CASSFPGTGGTEAFF
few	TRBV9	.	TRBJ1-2	TGTGCCAGCAGCGTAGGTCAGAACTACTATGGCTACACCTTC	CASSVGQNYYGYTF